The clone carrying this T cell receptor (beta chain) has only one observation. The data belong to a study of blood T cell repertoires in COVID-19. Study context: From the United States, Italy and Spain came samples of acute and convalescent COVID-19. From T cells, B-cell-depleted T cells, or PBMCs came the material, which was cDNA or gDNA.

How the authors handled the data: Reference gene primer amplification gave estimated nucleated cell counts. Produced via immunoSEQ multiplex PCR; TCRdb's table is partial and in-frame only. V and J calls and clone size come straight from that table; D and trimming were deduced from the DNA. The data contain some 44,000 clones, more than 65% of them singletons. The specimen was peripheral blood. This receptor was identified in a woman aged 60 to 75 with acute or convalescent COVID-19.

The CDR3 loop reads CASSRTNRDPANYGYTF. The CDR3, as DNA: TGTGCCAGCAGCAGAACAAACAGGGACCCAGCTAACTATGGCTACACCTTC. This chain joins TRBV14 and TRBJ1-2; a possible D gene is TRBD1 (6 bases). Germline lookup yields CDR1 SGHDN and CDR2 FVKESK. The CDR3 sequence is 17 residues long. The ends were cut back, 5 bases at V and 0 bases at J, with 19 bases in the middle.